The next 22 T cell receptor beta chains were all read from a single sample in a study of blood T cell repertoires in COVID-19. Generated by immunoSEQ multiplex PCR, the TCRdb table keeps only in-frame clones and is missing some. In the table there are roughly 670,000 clones, approximately 90% of which are singletons. The sample was peripheral blood. The receptors stem from a woman under 30 with acute or convalescent COVID-19.

The chain uses TRBV7-2 and TRBJ2-7; D might be TRBD2 (5 bases). This CDR3 is 14 amino acids long. Germline CDR1 and CDR2: SGHTA and FQGNSA. Trimming removed 7 bases from V and 5 bases from J, with 18 bases in between. The DNA of the CDR3 is TGTGCCAGCACTACTCGCGAGGGCTCGGACGAGCAGTACTTC. Translating gives CASTTREGSDEQYF.

V is TRBV7-2 and J is TRBJ1-1, with D tentatively TRBD1 (6 bases). CDR3 length: 16 amino acids. Germline V gene lookup returns CDR1 SGHTA and CDR2 FQGNSA. V was cut by 3 bases and J by 4 bases, with 18 bases left in between. Here the CDR3 reads CASSFRGERGRTEAFF. Here the CDR3 DNA reads TGTGCCAGCAGCTTCAGGGGCGAGAGGGGTCGCACTGAAGCTTTCTTT.

The chain carries TRBV11-2 and TRBJ1-4; 8 bases fit TRBD1. Trimming cost V 6 bases and J 4 bases; bases outside gene matches: 19. CDR3 size: 19 residues. Per the germline V gene, CDR1 is SGHAT and CDR2 is FQNNGV. Here the CDR3 reads CASSYSRRVRDRINEKLFF. The CDR3, as DNA: TGTGCCAGCAGTTACTCCCGAAGAGTCCGGGACAGGATTAATGAAAAACTGTTTTTT. Full variable domain (missing parts from reference TRBV11-2 and TRBJ1-4): EAGVAQSPRYKIIEKRQSVAFWCNPISGHATLYWYQQILGQGPKLLIQFQNNGVVDDSQLPKDRFSAERLKGVDSTLKIQPAKLEDSAVYLCASSYSRRVRDRINEKLFFGSGTQLSVL.

The genes are TRBV11-2 and TRBJ2-1, with 7 bases that match TRBD2. The CDR3 extends over 17 amino acids. Germline trimming cut 2 bases from V and 2 bases from J; bases unmatched to any gene: 9. CDR1 and CDR2 from the germline V gene are SGHAT and FQNNGV. The CDR3 DNA sequence: TGTGCCAGCAGCTTAATTATTGGCGGGGGACCCTACAATGAGCAGTTCTTC. Translating gives CASSLIIGGGPYNEQFF.

The chain joins TRBV7-2 to TRBJ1-2; D gene ambiguous. Germline CDR1 reads SGHTA; CDR2 reads FQGNSA. Trimming removed 2 bases from V and 0 bases from J, with 7 bases in between. The CDR3 spans 14 residues. The CDR3 bases are TGTGCCAGCAGCTTACTGACTGCTAACTATGGCTACACCTTC. Residues: CASSLLTANYGYTF.

This rearrangement joins TRBV2 to TRBJ2-7; TRBD1 matches 10 bases. The CDR3 has 16 residues. Trimming at V came to 6 bases and at J to 2 bases, leaving 10 bases not matched to a gene. The germline V gene encodes CDR1 SNHLY and CDR2 FYNNEI. In DNA form, the CDR3 reads TGTGCCAGCAGACTCCCGGGACAGGGGACAACCTACGAGCAGTACTTC. The encoded protein is CASRLPGQGTTYEQYF.

This clone was picked up one time. Here the CDR3 reads CASGQGRWTEAFF. In nucleotides, the CDR3 is TGTGCCAGCGGACAGGGTCGGTGGACTGAAGCTTTCTTT. The chain couples TRBV10-3 to TRBJ1-1; TRBD1 matches at 8 bases. Trimming cost V 10 bases and J 5 bases; bases outside gene matches: 9. The CDR3 sequence is 13 residues long. In germline, CDR1 is ENHRY, CDR2 SYGVKD.

The rearrangement links TRBV5-1 to TRBJ2-2, with TRBD2 matching over 7 bases. The length of the CDR3 is 15 residues. V was pared by 6 bases and J by 3 bases, with 8 bases of the junction left unmatched. Germline values: CDR1 SGHRS, CDR2 YFSETQ. DNA of the CDR3: TGCGCCAGCACTCCCGGGACTATTTACACCGGGGAGCTGTTTTTT. Translated: CASTPGTIYTGELFF.

In DNA, the CDR3 is TGTGCCAGCAGTTACGGCGGTTTGAACACTGAAGCTTTCTTT. It yields the protein CASSYGGLNTEAFF. The J gene is TRBJ1-1, the V gene TRBV6-2 or TRBV6-3; D is undetermined. CDR1 is MNHEY and CDR2 is SVGEGT in the germline V gene. The CDR3 loop spans 14 amino acids. V was shortened by 2 bases and J by 0 bases, with 7 bases between the two germline ends.

CDR3 sequence: CASNAGGLDEQYF. CDR3 DNA: TGTGCCAGCAACGCAGGGGGACTTGACGAGCAGTACTTC. The genes are TRBV6-5 and TRBJ2-7; tentative D call: TRBD1 (7 bases). V gave up 7 bases and J gave up 5 bases, with 15 bases separating them. The CDR3 is made up of 13 amino acids. Germline V gives CDR1 MNHEY, CDR2 SVGAGI.

The V and J genes are TRBV2 and TRBJ2-2; D is perhaps TRBD1 (6 bases). The CDR3 has 18 residues. CDR1 is SNHLY and CDR2 is FYNNEI in the germline V gene. The V end was cut by 6 bases, the J end by 4 bases, with 24 bases between. The CDR3 region has the DNA TGTGCCAGCAGGCCCGGGACAAATCTTGGGATTGGCACCGGGGAGCTGTTTTTT. Its protein is CASRPGTNLGIGTGELFF.

This clone was seen a handful of times. Germline is not matched at one junction end, which may reflect a read error. The gene calls are TRBV7-2 and TRBJ1-1; D is unresolved. The CDR3 runs 12 residues. Germline values: CDR1 SGHTA, CDR2 FQGNSA. The CDR3 region has the DNA TGTGCCAGCAGCTTAATAGCGGCCCATTGGGAATTT. The encoded protein is CASSLIAAHWEF.

J is TRBJ1-6 and V is TRBV3-1 (or the pseudogene TRBV3-2); a possible D gene is TRBD1 (5 bases). The CDR3 is 18 residues long. The V end lost 5 bases, the J end lost 7 bases, and 24 bases lay between the germline ends. The V gene's germline CDR1 is LGHDT and CDR2 YNNKEL (reference sequence). DNA for the CDR3: TGTGCCAGCAGCGGCAGGGCCGGGGGAAGGGCGGGGAATTCACCCCTCCACTTT. Amino acid sequence: CASSGRAGGRAGNSPLHF.

The V and J genes are TRBV6-1 and TRBJ1-5; possibly TRBD1 for D (6 bases). The CDR3 is 15 residues long. V lost 2 bases and J 7 bases, leaving 15 bases between the germline ends. CDR1 is MNHNS and CDR2 is SASEGT in the germline V gene. The CDR3 sequence is CASSESLGGEQPQHF. CDR3 nucleotide sequence: TGTGCCAGCAGTGAATCCCTAGGGGGAGAACAGCCCCAGCATTTT.

This rearrangement joins TRBV27 to TRBJ1-2, with TRBD1 identical over 8 bases. CDR3 size: 17 residues. Germline V gene lookup returns CDR1 MNHEY and CDR2 SMNVEV (reference sequence). V lost 5 bases to trimming and J lost 0 bases; unmatched junction nucleotides: 11. This chain's CDR3 is CASSPGQGKTSNYGYTF. The CDR3 coding sequence is TGTGCCAGCAGTCCCGGACAGGGTAAAACCTCTAACTATGGCTACACCTTC.

As concerns this clone: Different DNA sequences within this sample yield the same CDR3. V gene TRBV27 combines with J gene TRBJ1-1, with 7 bases fitting TRBD1. The V segment lost 2 bases and the J segment 4 bases; nucleotides outside the gene matches: 4. Germline-derived CDR1 and CDR2 are MNHEY and SMNVEV (reference sequence). The CDR3 consists of 14 residues. In DNA, the CDR3 is TGTGCCAGCAGTTTACGAGGGGGCGTCACTGAAGCTTTCTTT. Amino acids: CASSLRGGVTEAFF.

The J gene is TRBJ2-4, the V gene TRBV5-1; 7 bases line up with TRBD2. There are 17 residues in the CDR3. Germline V CDR1 and CDR2: SGHRS, YFSETQ. With 4 bases clipped from V and 5 bases from J, the junction kept 15 bases outside the gene matches. CDR3 coding DNA: TGCGCCAGCAGCCCGACCATAAGACAGCGGGGCCAAAACATTCAGTACTTC. The encoded protein is CASSPTIRQRGQNIQYF.

This clone was found a few times. This sequence joins TRBV5-1 and TRBJ2-3, with D perhaps TRBD1 (5 bases). The length of the CDR3 is 16 residues. Trimming stripped 0 bases from V and 4 bases from J, with 15 bases between. The germline gives CDR1 SGHRS, CDR2 YFSETQ. This CDR3 reads CASSLVLSGSADTQYF. CDR3 DNA: TGCGCCAGCAGCTTGGTTCTTTCAGGGTCCGCAGATACGCAGTATTTT.

The rearrangement joins TRBV5-1 to TRBJ1-5, with 10 bases matching TRBD1. The CDR3 consists of 14 residues. V was pared by 0 bases and J by 8 bases, with 2 bases of the junction left unmatched. Germline assignment: CDR1 SGHRS and CDR2 YFSETQ. CDR3 sequence (DNA): TGCGCCAGCAGCTTGGGGACAGGGGGAGAGCCCCAGCATTTT. Amino acids: CASSLGTGGEPQHF.

This clone was detected only once. The chain carries TRBV5-1 and TRBJ1-2; 7 nucleotides line up with TRBD1. V was clipped by 0 bases and J by 4 bases; unmatched bases: 9. The germline CDR1 and CDR2 sequences are SGHRS and YFSETQ. The CDR3 loop spans 16 amino acids. The CDR3 here is CASSLGDSVGAYGYTF. Written as DNA, the CDR3 is TGCGCCAGCAGCTTGGGGGACAGCGTTGGGGCCTATGGCTACACCTTC.

The gene calls are TRBV6-1 and TRBJ1-1; D remains unclear. CDR3 size: 16 residues. V lost 1 base and J 0 bases, leaving 12 bases between the germline ends. Germline-derived CDR1 and CDR2 are MNHNS and SASEGT. The CDR3 here is CASSEVRGRLNTEAFF. CDR3 bases: TGTGCCAGCAGTGAAGTTAGAGGGCGCTTGAACACTGAAGCTTTCTTT.

CDR3 DNA: TGTGCCTGGAGGGAGGGTAGTGGAACTAATGAAAAACTGTTTTTT. It encodes CAWREGSGTNEKLFF. The genes are TRBV30 and TRBJ1-4; D is unresolved. Deletions cut 3 bases from V and 1 base from J, with 12 bases between. The CDR3 runs 15 residues. Germline-derived CDR1 and CDR2 are GTSNPN and SVGIG (reference sequence).